This T cell receptor (beta chain) originates from a study of patients and donors after allogeneic stem cell transplantation. TCRdb re-analysed the RT-PCR reads in MiXCR, keeping a single row per CDR3 protein. The sample contains approximately 160,000 distinct CDR3 sequences, 24% of which appear only once. This clonotype was seen only a few times. Trimming removed 6 bases at V and 1 base at J, with 10 bases between. The CDR3 runs to 14 residues. The clonotype comes from a human donor who was either an allogeneic HSCT recipient or a stem cell or donor lymphocyte infusion donor (not recorded which). It is not recorded whose cells these are; they may come from a transplant donor. The rearrangement links TRBV12-3 or TRBV12-4 to TRBJ1-5, with D perhaps matching TRBD1 (6 bases). The sample comprised blood, either unsorted or a sorted T cell fraction (not recorded which). The CDR3 region has the DNA TGTGCCAGCAGCAGAGGGACAAGCAATCAGCCCCAGCATTTT. Translated, it gives CASSRGTSNQPQHF.